A single sample gave rise to the 12 T cell receptor beta chains below, sequenced in a study of blood T cells in healthy people across ages. PCR was performed a second time for about 7 to 11 cycles using a sample-barcoded 5' primer and a J-beta primer mix. TCRdb passed the 5' RACE reads through MiXCR, listing each CDR3 protein once. This table has 1,800,000 or so distinct CDR3 sequences, about 39% appearing once. Sequencing used blood. Receptor source: a human donor in good health.

The chain uses TRBV3-1 and TRBJ1-5; D call uncertain. The CDR3 length is 13 residues. V lost 0 bases to trimming and J lost 7 bases, with 7 bases between them. Germline V gene sequence: CDR1 LGHDT, CDR2 YNNKEL (reference sequence). As DNA, the CDR3 is TGTGCCAGCAGCCAAGAACCAAAGCAGCCCCAGCATTTT. This encodes CASSQEPKQPQHF.

The genes are TRBV28 and TRBJ1-1, with D tentatively TRBD1 (6 bases). The CDR3 runs 13 residues. The germline V gene has CDR1 MDHEN and CDR2 SYDVKM. The V and J ends lost 6 bases and 4 bases respectively, with 12 bases between them. CDR3: CASSLNRATEAFF. The CDR3 coding sequence is TGTGCCAGCAGCTTAAACAGGGCCACTGAAGCTTTCTTT.

The chain joins TRBV4-3 to TRBJ2-1; weak D call: TRBD2 (7 bases). Germline V gives CDR1 LGHNA, CDR2 YSLEER. V lost 0 bases and J 12 bases, leaving 15 bases between the germline ends. This CDR3 is 14 amino acids long. In DNA, the CDR3 is TGCGCCAGCAGCCAAGATGAGATAGGGGGGGTGCAGTTCTTC. Its protein product is CASSQDEIGGVQFF.

The rearrangement links TRBV27 to TRBJ2-4; no clear D gene. Matching the DNA end better, TRBJ2-7 makes the J call doubtful. The CDR3 loop spans 13 amino acids. Looked up from germline, CDR1 is MNHEY and CDR2 is SMNVEV (reference sequence). Here the CDR3 reads CAPRLVTPHEQYF. The CDR3 DNA sequence: TGTGCCCCACGGCTTGTTACCCCACACGAGCAGTACTTC.

The sample holds a few counts of this clonotype. The J gene is TRBJ2-3, the V gene TRBV10-3, with D possibly TRBD1 on 5 matching bases. V was cut by 6 bases and J by 5 bases, with 15 bases left in between. The V gene's germline CDR1 is ENHRY and CDR2 SYGVKD. The CDR3 covers 14 residues. CDR3 in DNA: TGTGCCATCAGGGCCAGTGGGGCTGAAGATACGCAGTATTTT. Protein: CAIRASGAEDTQYF.

This chain links TRBV13 with TRBJ2-4; TRBD2 matches 7 bases. TRBJ2-7 explains the end of the DNA better; the J call may be wrong. Germline V CDR1 and CDR2: PRHDT, FYEKMQ (reference sequence). There are 15 residues in the CDR3. CDR3: CASSLVGGETYEQYF. DNA for the CDR3: TGTGCCAGCAGCCTGGTGGGGGGGGAAACCTACGAGCAGTACTTC.

The chain couples TRBV11-3 to TRBJ2-1; D gene uncertain. The V end was cut by 2 bases, the J end by 5 bases, with 10 bases between. The CDR3 length is 14 residues. Germline loops: CDR1 SGHNT, CDR2 YENEEA. The DNA of the CDR3 is TGTGCCAGCAGCTTATTCAGCTCTGACAATGAGCAGTTCTTC. This translates into CASSLFSSDNEQFF.

The V call is TRBV15, the J call TRBJ1-2, with 10 bases fitting TRBD1. This CDR3 is 19 amino acids long. The germline CDR1 and CDR2 sequences are LNHNV and YYDKDF (reference sequence). The trim removed 0 bases at V and 6 bases at J, leaving 16 bases unmatched. The CDR3: CATSRDWFSPKTGGDGYTF. In DNA form, the CDR3 reads TGTGCCACCAGCAGAGATTGGTTTTCCCCAAAGACAGGGGGCGATGGCTACACCTTC.

The V call is TRBV11-2, the J call TRBJ2-3; D gene uncertain. Trimming stripped 2 bases from V and 5 bases from J, with 5 bases between. Per the germline V gene, CDR1 is SGHAT and CDR2 is FQNNGV. CDR3 size: 12 residues. CDR3 in DNA: TGTGCCAGCAGCTTAAAAATAGATACGCAGTATTTT. Protein: CASSLKIDTQYF.

The sample holds many counts of this clonotype. The rearrangement links TRBV10-3 to TRBJ2-3; 13 nucleotides agree with TRBD2. The junction had 4 bases not matched to a gene; V was cut back by 4 bases and J by 6 bases. CDR3 length: 15 amino acids. Germline V gives CDR1 ENHRY, CDR2 SYGVKD. This CDR3 reads CAISGLAGGVDTQYF. CDR3 nucleotide sequence: TGTGCCATCAGTGGACTAGCGGGGGGTGTGGATACGCAGTATTTT.

This clonotype has more than one count but fewer than ten. Germline and junction disagree at one end, which may indicate a read error. The V and J genes are TRBV7-2 and TRBJ1-6; tentatively, D is TRBD1 (6 bases). The CDR3 contains 16 residues. Germline V gives CDR1 SGHTA, CDR2 FQGNSA. CDR3 loop: CAISLGGQIDNSPLHF. CDR3 nucleotide sequence: TGTGCCATCAGCTTAGGTGGACAGATAGATAATTCACCCCTCCACTTT.

There are many counts of this clonotype. V usage is TRBV7-2 and J usage is TRBJ1-2; 8 bases agree with TRBD1. Germline loops: CDR1 SGHTA, CDR2 FQGNSA. The CDR3 is 13 residues long. With V trimmed by 5 bases and J by 4 bases, 3 bases remained unmatched. The CDR3 is CASSPQGAYGYTF. In DNA, the CDR3 is TGTGCCAGCAGCCCCCAGGGGGCCTATGGCTACACCTTC.